This entry lists 30 T cell receptor beta chains sequenced from one sample in a study of blood T cell repertoires in COVID-19. Data came from immunoSEQ multiplex PCR; TCRdb stores just in-frame clones and leaves some out. There are 150,000 to 200,000 clones in the sample; 80% occur only once, and about 3.7% lies in the top ten. Sequences were obtained from PBMCs or T cells enriched from blood (not recorded which). The receptors come from a woman aged 55-75 years who had recovered from COVID-19.

Only a few counts were recorded for this clone. The V call is TRBV27, the J call TRBJ1-2, with TRBD1 matching 9 bases. V shed 4 bases, J shed 8 bases, and the junction held 5 bases outside the gene matches. Germline V gene sequence: CDR1 MNHEY, CDR2 SMNVEV (reference sequence). The CDR3 runs 13 residues. The CDR3 coding sequence is TGTGCCAGCAGTTCCCGGGACAGGGCCGGCTACACCTTC. Protein product: CASSSRDRAGYTF.

The rearrangement uses TRBV4-2 and TRBJ2-3; 11 bases match TRBD2. Germline CDR1 and CDR2: LGHNA and YNFKEQ. The CDR3 spans 16 residues. V dropped 4 bases and J dropped 0; count of bases not matched to a gene: 3. Written as DNA, the CDR3 is TGTGCCAGCAGCCGCCGGACTAGCGGGAGCACAGATACGCAGTATTTT. Protein sequence: CASSRRTSGSTDTQYF.

The rearrangement links TRBV10-3 to TRBJ1-1; D not resolved. CDR3 length: 14 amino acids. Germline V gene lookup returns CDR1 ENHRY and CDR2 SYGVKD. The V end lost 0 bases, the J end lost 3 bases, and 8 bases lay between the germline ends. The CDR3 coding sequence is TGTGCCATCAGTGAGTCGAGGGCAGACACTGAAGCTTTCTTT. Amino acids: CAISESRADTEAFF.

This clone was seen only a few times. The chain is built from TRBV10-3 and TRBJ1-5; no clear D. The germline V and J ends were trimmed by 6 bases and 5 bases, with 11 bases remaining between them. Looked up from germline, CDR1 is ENHRY and CDR2 is SYGVKD. The CDR3 is 13 residues long. The CDR3 is CAIRGREDQPQHF. As DNA, the CDR3 is TGTGCCATCAGGGGGAGAGAGGATCAGCCCCAGCATTTT.

The chain employs TRBV7-2 and TRBJ1-1; 10 nucleotides line up with TRBD1. The CDR3 is 15 residues long. The ends lost 2 bases at V and 5 bases at J; junction bases unmatched: 5. Germline V gives CDR1 SGHTA, CDR2 FQGNSA. CDR3 residues: CASSLRTGGFTEAFF. The CDR3, as DNA: TGTGCCAGCAGCTTACGGACAGGGGGTTTTACTGAAGCTTTCTTT.

The V call is TRBV7-2, the J call TRBJ2-3; TRBD2 might be the D (6 bases). Germline CDR1 reads SGHTA; CDR2 reads FQGNSA. The CDR3 covers 14 residues. Trimming took 1 base from V and 6 from J, leaving 11 bases between them. CDR3 DNA: TGTGCCAGCAGCTTAGGTCGGGGGATGGATACGCAGTATTTT. Amino acids: CASSLGRGMDTQYF.

The chain joins TRBV28 to TRBJ1-2; D gene unclear. V lost 7 bases and J lost 0, with 15 bases in between. CDR1 is MDHEN, CDR2 SYDVKM, per germline. CDR3 length: 15 residues. CDR3 sequence: CASNSHGLTNYGYTF. In nucleotides, the CDR3 is TGTGCCAGCAATTCTCACGGACTAACTAACTATGGCTACACCTTC.

The chain links TRBV9 to TRBJ2-3, with 8 bases fitting TRBD1. The CDR3 is 19 amino acids. V trimming: 1 base; J trimming: 5 bases; junction bases outside the gene matches: 18. Germline V CDR1 and CDR2: SGDLS, YYNGEE. The CDR3 spells CASSVTQGQEDWRGDTQYF. The CDR3 nucleotides read TGTGCCAGCAGCGTAACTCAGGGACAGGAGGATTGGAGGGGAGATACGCAGTATTTT.

This clone showed up just once. The chain is built from TRBV5-8 and TRBJ2-1, with TRBD1 identical over 8 bases. Germline assignment: CDR1 SGHTS and CDR2 YDEGEE. This CDR3 region has 13 residues. The ends lost 6 bases at V and 3 bases at J; junction bases unmatched: 2. The chain's CDR3 is CASTGQDYNEQFF. CDR3 sequence (DNA): TGTGCCAGCACGGGACAGGACTACAATGAGCAGTTCTTC.

The chain has TRBV6-5 and TRBJ1-6, with D perhaps matching TRBD1 (6 bases). The V gene's germline CDR1 is MNHEY and CDR2 SVGAGI. This CDR3 contains 15 residues. The ends were cut back, 0 bases at V and 6 bases at J, with 9 bases in the middle. CDR3 residues: CASSYSTGINSPLHF. As DNA, the CDR3 is TGTGCCAGCAGTTACTCTACAGGGATTAATTCACCCCTCCACTTT.

This clone was detected only once. The CDR3 sequence: CASRGGANTGELFF. CDR3 nucleotide sequence: TGTGCCAGCCGTGGGGGCGCGAACACCGGGGAGCTGTTTTTT. The chain employs TRBV7-2 and TRBJ2-2; tentative D call: TRBD1 (6 bases). Per the germline V gene, CDR1 is SGHTA and CDR2 is FQGNSA. This CDR3 contains 14 residues. The V and J ends lost 8 bases and 0 bases respectively, with 10 bases between them.

The rearrangement joins TRBV9 to TRBJ2-1; D might be TRBD1 (5 bases). Germline V CDR1 and CDR2: SGDLS, YYNGEE. Trimming took off 6 bases at V and 6 bases at J, with 19 bases between the two ends. The CDR3 covers 15 residues. The CDR3: CASTRLGEAFNEQFF. CDR3 nucleotide sequence: TGTGCCAGCACCCGCCTAGGGGAAGCGTTCAATGAGCAGTTCTTC.

This chain joins TRBV3-1 (or the pseudogene TRBV3-2) and TRBJ2-2, with D possibly TRBD2 on 5 matching bases. V lost 4 bases and J 7 bases, leaving 19 bases between the germline ends. From germline, CDR1 is LGHDT and CDR2 YNNKEL (reference sequence). The CDR3 is 16 residues long. The CDR3 loop is CASSPREASPGGELFF. The CDR3 DNA follows: TGTGCCAGCAGCCCGCGAGAGGCTAGCCCGGGCGGGGAGCTGTTTTTT.

This clone was observed many times. J is TRBJ1-5 and V is TRBV19; TRBD1 might be the D (5 bases). V was cut by 5 bases and J by 7 bases, with 18 bases left in between. The CDR3 spans 15 residues. Germline V gene data show CDR1 as LNHDA and CDR2 as SQIVND (reference sequence). CDR3 loop: CASSGRDAGGQPQHF. As DNA, the CDR3 is TGTGCCAGTAGTGGGAGGGACGCCGGAGGACAGCCCCAGCATTTT.

The chain carries TRBV10-1 and TRBJ1-2; 8 bases align to TRBD1. The CDR3 extends over 18 amino acids. The ends lost 8 bases at V and 1 base at J; junction bases unmatched: 18. Looked up from germline, CDR1 is WNHNN and CDR2 is SYGVQD (reference sequence). The CDR3 loop is CASPNLGTGIPFNYGYTF. CDR3 DNA: TGCGCCAGCCCGAACCTCGGGACAGGCATACCTTTTAACTATGGCTACACCTTC.

This chain joins TRBV18 and TRBJ2-5; 7 nucleotides align to TRBD2. V lost 3 bases, J lost 6 bases, and 16 bases stayed unmatched. From germline, CDR1 is KGHSH and CDR2 LQKENI. This CDR3 is built from 17 residues. The CDR3 region has the DNA TGTGCCAGCTCACCGCCCTGGGGCAGCGGGGCCTCCCAGACCCAGTACTTC. Its translation is CASSPPWGSGASQTQYF.

The rearrangement uses TRBV9 and TRBJ2-1; the match to TRBD2 covers 7 bases. Germline V lookup: CDR1 SGDLS, CDR2 YYNGEE. This CDR3 spans 15 amino acids. Trimming cost V 5 bases and J 4 bases; bases outside gene matches: 9. CDR3 coding DNA: TGTGCCAGCAGGGACGAAGCGGGGCAGTACAATGAGCAGTTCTTC. This encodes CASRDEAGQYNEQFF.

The chain has TRBV10-1 and TRBJ2-3, with D maybe TRBD1 (5 bases). The CDR3 extends over 16 amino acids. Looked up from germline, CDR1 is WNHNN and CDR2 is SYGVQD (reference sequence). With 0 bases removed from V and 1 base from J, the gap between germline ends came to 11 bases. DNA of the CDR3: TGCGCCAGCAGTGAGTCGACCCTGGGGCGCACAGATACGCAGTATTTT. Its protein product is CASSESTLGRTDTQYF.

This chain uses TRBV6-5 with TRBJ1-1, with 9 positions matching TRBD1. Germline values: CDR1 MNHEY, CDR2 SVGAGI. CDR3 length equals 14 residues. V shed 0 bases and J 7 bases; nucleotides not matched to a gene: 3. CDR3 loop: CASSYSRDRVEAFF. The CDR3 bases are TGTGCCAGCAGTTACTCCCGGGACAGGGTTGAAGCTTTCTTT.

The chain joins TRBV19 to TRBJ1-1, with D possibly being TRBD1 (6 bases). V was pared by 1 base and J by 2 bases, with 14 bases between. Germline assignment: CDR1 LNHDA and CDR2 SQIVND (reference sequence). The CDR3 is 16 amino acids. In DNA, the CDR3 is TGTGCCAGTAGTATAGGAGCTTGGACAGCTAACACTGAAGCTTTCTTT. This translates into CASSIGAWTANTEAFF.

The chain links TRBV4-1 to TRBJ2-5; TRBD2 agrees at 10 bases. Losses at the gene ends were 4 bases for V and 1 base for J; bases not matched to a gene: 9. This CDR3 spans 17 amino acids. Germline V CDR1 and CDR2: MGHRA, YSYEKL. The CDR3 loop reads CASSRSGTSAFQETQYF. CDR3 sequence (DNA): TGCGCCAGCAGCCGCTCCGGGACTAGCGCGTTCCAAGAGACCCAGTACTTC.

This sequence joins TRBV14 and TRBJ1-2, with D unresolved. The CDR3 is 15 residues long. V was trimmed by 1 base and J by 0 bases, leaving 9 bases between them. The V gene's germline CDR1 is SGHDN and CDR2 FVKESK. The CDR3 reads CASSQASGSNYGYTF. DNA of the CDR3: TGTGCCAGCAGCCAAGCCTCGGGGTCTAACTATGGCTACACCTTC.

V and J are TRBV2 and TRBJ1-2; D is uncertain. Germline V CDR1 and CDR2: SNHLY, FYNNEI. V shed 0 bases and J shed 7 bases, with 9 bases lying between them. The CDR3 runs to 13 residues. CDR3 loop: CASSEAEGLGYTF. The CDR3 bases are TGTGCCAGCAGTGAAGCTGAGGGTCTTGGCTACACCTTC.

The chain couples TRBV19 to TRBJ1-1; 7 bases map to TRBD1. The trim removed 7 bases at V and 7 bases at J, leaving 9 bases unmatched. Germline V CDR1 and CDR2: LNHDA, SQIVND (reference sequence). The CDR3 runs 13 residues. The CDR3 sequence: CASNAGTALEAFF. The CDR3 coding sequence is TGTGCCAGTAACGCTGGGACAGCCCTTGAAGCTTTCTTT.

The DNA of the CDR3 is TGTGCCAGCAGCTTGGATAGGGGCCCCTATGGCTACACCTTC. The encoded protein is CASSLDRGPYGYTF. The chain combines TRBV5-8 with TRBJ1-2, with a tentative D call TRBD1 (5 bases). Trimming left V 0 bases short and J 4 bases short, with 10 bases between. The CDR3 runs to 14 residues. Germline loops: CDR1 SGHTS, CDR2 YDEGEE.

This clone was seen only a few times. This rearrangement joins TRBV12-3 or TRBV12-4 to TRBJ2-7; D is unresolved. The length of the CDR3 is 13 residues. The V end was cut by 3 bases, the J end by 3 bases, with 9 bases between. The CDR3 DNA sequence: TGTGCCAGCAGTTTGATGATAGACTACGAGCAGTACTTC. It translates to CASSLMIDYEQYF.

V and J are TRBV11-2 and TRBJ1-2; TRBD1 agrees at 7 bases. This CDR3 is built from 15 residues. Germline lookup yields CDR1 SGHAT and CDR2 FQNNGV. Unmatched junction bases numbered 8, after V lost 3 bases and J lost 4 bases. CDR3 protein: CASSLVAGGSYGYTF. CDR3 coding DNA: TGTGCCAGCAGCTTGGTGGCAGGGGGAAGCTATGGCTACACCTTC. The full variable domain, its missing parts supplied by reference TRBV11-2 and TRBJ1-2, is EAGVAQSPRYKIIEKRQSVAFWCNPISGHATLYWYQQILGQGPKLLIQFQNNGVVDDSQLPKDRFSAERLKGVDSTLKIQPAKLEDSAVYLCASSLVAGGSYGYTFGSGTRLTVV.

The DNA for the CDR3 is TGCAGCTTCTGGCAGGGGCAACCCGTTTTCAAGCAGTACTTC. This codes for CSFWQGQPVFKQYF. This chain connects TRBV29-1 to TRBJ2-7, with a tentative D call TRBD1 (6 bases). Germline V gene data show CDR1 as SQVTM and CDR2 as ANQGSEA. The CDR3 loop spans 14 amino acids. V lost 8 bases, J lost 8 bases, and 25 bases lay in between.

This clone was counted between two and nine times. The chain combines TRBV11-2 with TRBJ2-1; D uncertain. Between the trimmed V and J ends, which lost 5 bases and 3 bases, there was a span of 2 bases. CDR1 and CDR2 (germline): SGHAT, FQNNGV. This CDR3 is built from 11 residues. CDR3 sequence reads: CASSHYNEQFF. The CDR3, as DNA: TGTGCCAGCAGCCACTACAATGAGCAGTTCTTC.

The chain has TRBV19 and TRBJ2-7; 8 bases align to TRBD1. Germline CDR1 reads LNHDA; CDR2 reads SQIVND (reference sequence). CDR3 length: 14 residues. Trimming took 3 bases from V and 2 from J; bases not matched to a gene: 3. The CDR3 loop reads CASSMGQAAYEQYF. In nucleotides, the CDR3 is TGTGCCAGTAGTATGGGACAGGCAGCCTACGAGCAGTACTTC. Based on the CDR3 plus reference TRBV19 and TRBJ2-7, the full variable domain is DGGITQSPKYLFRKEGQNVTLSCEQNLNHDAMYWYRQDPGQGLRLIYYSQIVNDFQKGDIAEGYSVSREKKESFPLTVTSAQKNPTAFYLCASSMGQAAYEQYFGPGTRLTVT.